This T cell receptor beta chain was profiled in a study of Ad26.COV2.S vaccination and SARS-CoV-2 variants. On the study more broadly: The vaccine Ad26.COV2.S was put into the muscle once, or twice with 56 days between. Study outcomes and limitations: The analyses of TCR breadth and depth may have understated the size of total T cell responses. Recipients of vaccine and of placebo showed similar breadth of their non-spike TCR repertoires.

V lost 5 bases, J lost 6 bases, and 11 bases lay in between. CDR1 is MDHEN and CDR2 is SYDVKM in the germline V gene. The CDR3 extends over 12 amino acids. The assay was immunoSEQ multiplex PCR, and TCRdb's table has in-frame clones only and misses some. The sample holds about 410,000 clones, approximately 91% seen once. The treatment was: around 19 received Ad26.COV2.S at low or high dose, single or two shots; several received placebo; per-sample allocation not given. After the first vaccine or placebo injection, samples were drawn on day 63. The administered vaccine (an Ad26 vector) expressed Wuhan-strain SARS-CoV-2 spike. Of note for this clone: What it binds is not known.

V gene TRBV28 combines with J gene TRBJ2-7; no clear D gene. The sample was peripheral blood, taken in a trial of Ad26.COV2.S vaccine versus placebo. This TCR came from a person aged 18 to 59 who received the Ad26.COV2.S COVID-19 vaccine or a placebo. The DNA for the CDR3 is TGTGCCAGCAGTCCTGACTCGATCGAGCAGTACTTC. Translation: CASSPDSIEQYF.